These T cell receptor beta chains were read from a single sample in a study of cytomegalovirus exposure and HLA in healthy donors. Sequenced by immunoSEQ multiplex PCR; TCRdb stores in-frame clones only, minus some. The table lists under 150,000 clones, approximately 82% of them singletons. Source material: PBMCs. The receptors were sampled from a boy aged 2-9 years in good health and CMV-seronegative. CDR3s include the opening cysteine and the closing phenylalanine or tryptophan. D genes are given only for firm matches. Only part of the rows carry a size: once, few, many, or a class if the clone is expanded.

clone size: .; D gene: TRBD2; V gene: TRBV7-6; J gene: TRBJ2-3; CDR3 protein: CATTLLRGGPTDTQYF; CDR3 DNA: TGTGCCACCACACTACTGCGCGGGGGGCCCACAGATACGCAGTATTTT
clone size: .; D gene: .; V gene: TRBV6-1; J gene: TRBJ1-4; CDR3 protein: CASSPWGVYNEKLFF; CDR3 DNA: TGTGCCAGCAGTCCCTGGGGAGTCTATAATGAAAAACTGTTTTTT
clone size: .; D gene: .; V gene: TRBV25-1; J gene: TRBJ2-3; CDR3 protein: CASSARRGRGDTQYF; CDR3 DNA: TGTGCCAGCAGCGCCCGTCGGGGGAGAGGAGATACGCAGTATTTT
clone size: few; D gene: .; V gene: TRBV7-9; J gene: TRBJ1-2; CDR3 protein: CASSLEQVSGYTF; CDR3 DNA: TGTGCCAGCAGCTTAGAACAGGTCTCAGGCTACACCTTC
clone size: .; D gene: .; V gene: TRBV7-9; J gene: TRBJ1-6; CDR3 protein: CASSLVAREFTPLHF; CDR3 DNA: TGTGCCAGCAGCTTAGTGGCCAGGGAATTTACACCCCTCCACTTT
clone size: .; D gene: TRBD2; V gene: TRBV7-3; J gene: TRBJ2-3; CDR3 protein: CASSGGLAGVDTQYF; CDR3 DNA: TGTGCCAGCAGCGGGGGACTAGCGGGAGTCGATACGCAGTATTTT
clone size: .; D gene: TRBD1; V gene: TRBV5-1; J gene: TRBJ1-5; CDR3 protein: CASSPGGQGHQPQHF; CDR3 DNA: TGCGCCAGCAGCCCCGGAGGACAGGGGCATCAGCCCCAGCATTTT
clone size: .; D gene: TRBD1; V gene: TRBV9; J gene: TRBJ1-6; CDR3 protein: CASSLAGTGSSPLHF; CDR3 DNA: TGTGCCAGCAGCCTAGCCGGGACAGGGTCTTCACCCCTCCACTTT
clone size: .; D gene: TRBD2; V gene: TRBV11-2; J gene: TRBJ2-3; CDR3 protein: CASSSGAGEPDTQYF; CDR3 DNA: TGTGCCAGCAGCTCCGGAGCGGGGGAACCAGATACGCAGTATTTT
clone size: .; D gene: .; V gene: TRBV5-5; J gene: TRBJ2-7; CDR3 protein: CASSLGRVPSYEQYF; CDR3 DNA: TGTGCCAGCAGCTTGGGGAGGGTCCCGTCCTACGAGCAGTACTTC
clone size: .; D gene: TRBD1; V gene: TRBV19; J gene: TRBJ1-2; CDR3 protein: CASSMDRANYGYTF; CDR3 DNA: TGTGCCAGTAGTATGGACAGGGCTAACTATGGCTACACCTTC
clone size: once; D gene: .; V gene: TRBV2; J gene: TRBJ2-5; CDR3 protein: CASRRGLQETQYF; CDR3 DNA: TGTGCCAGCAGGCGAGGACTGCAAGAGACCCAGTACTTC
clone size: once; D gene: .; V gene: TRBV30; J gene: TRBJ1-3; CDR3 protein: CAGRGSGNTIYF; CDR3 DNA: TGTGCCGGTAGGGGGTCTGGAAACACCATATATTTT
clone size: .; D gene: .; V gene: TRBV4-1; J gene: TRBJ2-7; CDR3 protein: CASSHQQGVSYEQYF; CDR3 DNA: TGCGCCAGCAGCCACCAACAGGGTGTCTCCTACGAGCAGTACTTC
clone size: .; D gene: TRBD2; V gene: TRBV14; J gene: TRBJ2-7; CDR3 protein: CASSKGLGYEQYF; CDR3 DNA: TGTGCCAGCAGCAAAGGACTAGGTTACGAGCAGTACTTC
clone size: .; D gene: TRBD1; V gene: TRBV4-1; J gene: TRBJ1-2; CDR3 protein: CASSHPRRQGENYGYTF; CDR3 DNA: TGCGCCAGCAGCCACCCCCGACGACAGGGGGAAAACTATGGCTACACCTTC
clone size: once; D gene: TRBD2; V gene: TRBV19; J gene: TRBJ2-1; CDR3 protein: CASSIGERDTYNEQFF; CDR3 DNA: TGTGCCAGTAGTATAGGGGAGCGGGATACCTACAATGAGCAGTTCTTC
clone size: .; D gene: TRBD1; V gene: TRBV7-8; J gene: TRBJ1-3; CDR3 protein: CASSTGQGARGNTIYF; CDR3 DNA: TGTGCCAGCAGCACTGGACAGGGGGCGCGTGGAAACACCATATATTTT
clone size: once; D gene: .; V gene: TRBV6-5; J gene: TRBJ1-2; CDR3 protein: CASNPTGGKGYGYTF; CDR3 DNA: TGTGCCAGCAACCCTACGGGGGGAAAAGGGTATGGCTACACCTTC
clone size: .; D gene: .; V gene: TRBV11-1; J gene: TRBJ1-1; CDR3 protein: CASSLADGVMNTEAFF; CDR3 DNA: TGTGCCAGCAGCTTAGCGGACGGGGTGATGAACACTGAAGCTTTCTTT
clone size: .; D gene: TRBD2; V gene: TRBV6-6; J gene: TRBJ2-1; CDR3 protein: CASSLLPGLVDEQFF; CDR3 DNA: TGTGCCAGCAGTCTTCTCCCGGGACTAGTTGATGAGCAGTTCTTC
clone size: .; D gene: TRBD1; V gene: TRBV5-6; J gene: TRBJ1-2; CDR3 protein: CASSLANGQGIYGYTF; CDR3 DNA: TGTGCCAGCAGCTTGGCTAACGGACAGGGGATCTATGGCTACACCTTC
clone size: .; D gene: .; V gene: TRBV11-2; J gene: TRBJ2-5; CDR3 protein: CASSTIGGGGETQYF; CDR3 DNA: TGTGCCAGCAGTACCATAGGGGGGGGCGGGGAGACCCAGTACTTC
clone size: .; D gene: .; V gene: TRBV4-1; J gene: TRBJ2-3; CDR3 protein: CASSPSGTYTDTQYF; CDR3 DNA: TGCGCCAGCAGCCCATCCGGGACTTACACAGATACGCAGTATTTT
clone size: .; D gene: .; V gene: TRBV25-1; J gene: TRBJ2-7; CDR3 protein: CASRGLRGLYEQYF; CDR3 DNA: TGTGCCAGCAGGGGACTCCGAGGGCTTTACGAGCAGTACTTC
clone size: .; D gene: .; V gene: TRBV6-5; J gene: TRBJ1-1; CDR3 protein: CASSYLAGWNTEAFF; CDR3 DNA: TGTGCCAGCAGTTACCTGGCAGGGTGGAACACTGAAGCTTTCTTT
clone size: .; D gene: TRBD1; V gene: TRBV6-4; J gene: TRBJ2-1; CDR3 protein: CASSDSSGQGDYNEQFF; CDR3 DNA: TGTGCCAGCAGTGACTCCTCGGGACAGGGAGACTACAATGAGCAGTTCTTC
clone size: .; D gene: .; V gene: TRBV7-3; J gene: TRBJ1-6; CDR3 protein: CASSLTAGPNSPLHF; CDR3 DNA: TGTGCCAGCAGCTTAACAGCAGGGCCTAATTCACCCCTCCACTTT
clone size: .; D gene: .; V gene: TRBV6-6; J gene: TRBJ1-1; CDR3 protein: CASSPGVNTEAFF; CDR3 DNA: TGTGCCAGCAGCCCAGGGGTGAACACTGAAGCTTTCTTT
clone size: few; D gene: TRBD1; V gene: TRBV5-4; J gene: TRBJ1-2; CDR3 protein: CASSLGTVANGYTF; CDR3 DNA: TGTGCCAGCAGCCTAGGGACAGTCGCTAATGGCTACACCTTC
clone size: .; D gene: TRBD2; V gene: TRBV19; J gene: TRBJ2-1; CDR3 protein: CASSINPSGQLVNKQFF; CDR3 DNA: TGTGCCAGTAGTATAAACCCTAGCGGGCAGCTCGTTAACAAGCAGTTCTTC
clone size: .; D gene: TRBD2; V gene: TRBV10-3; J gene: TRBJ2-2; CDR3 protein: CAIGETSGGYLTGELFF; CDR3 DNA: TGTGCCATCGGGGAGACTAGCGGGGGTTACCTCACCGGGGAGCTGTTTTTT
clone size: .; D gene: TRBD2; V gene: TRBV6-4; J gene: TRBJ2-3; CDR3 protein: CASSDGAGGTDTQYF; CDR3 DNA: TGTGCCAGCAGTGACGGCGCGGGGGGGACAGATACGCAGTATTTT
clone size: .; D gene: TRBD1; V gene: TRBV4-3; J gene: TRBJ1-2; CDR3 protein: CASSQETGWDGYTF; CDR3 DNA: TGCGCCAGCAGCCAAGAGACAGGGTGGGATGGCTACACCTTC
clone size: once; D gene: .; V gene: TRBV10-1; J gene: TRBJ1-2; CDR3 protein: CASSHRRWGYTF; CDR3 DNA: TGCGCCAGCAGTCACAGACGGTGGGGCTACACCTTC
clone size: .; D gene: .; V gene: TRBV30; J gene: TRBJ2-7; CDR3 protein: CAWRGGLGITSHEQYF; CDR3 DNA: TGTGCCTGGAGGGGGGGGCTTGGGATTACTTCCCACGAGCAGTACTTC
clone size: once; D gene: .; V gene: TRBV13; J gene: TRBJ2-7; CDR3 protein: CASSLASSYEQYF; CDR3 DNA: TGTGCCAGCAGCTTAGCGAGCTCCTACGAGCAGTACTTC
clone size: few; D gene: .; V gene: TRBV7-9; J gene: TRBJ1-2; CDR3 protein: CSSSYFTGTYGYTF; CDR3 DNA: TGTTCCAGCAGCTATTTTACAGGGACCTATGGCTACACCTTC
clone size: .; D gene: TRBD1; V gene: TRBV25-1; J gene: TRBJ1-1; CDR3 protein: CASSLDRVRTEAFF; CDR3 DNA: TGTGCCAGCAGTCTGGACAGGGTTAGGACTGAAGCTTTCTTT
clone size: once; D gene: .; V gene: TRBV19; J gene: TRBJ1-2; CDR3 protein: CASSIDTPGQGYFGDYGYTF; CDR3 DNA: TGTGCCAGTAGTATAGATACCCCCGGCCAGGGGTACTTCGGGGACTATGGCTACACCTTC
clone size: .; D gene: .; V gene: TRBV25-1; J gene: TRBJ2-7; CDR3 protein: CASMLDSAYEQYF; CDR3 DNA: TGTGCCAGCATGCTAGACTCCGCCTACGAGCAGTACTTC
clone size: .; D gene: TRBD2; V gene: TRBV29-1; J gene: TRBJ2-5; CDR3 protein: CSVELLAGGLGTQYF; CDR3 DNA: TGCAGCGTTGAACTACTAGCGGGAGGGCTCGGGACCCAGTACTTC